This is a list of T cell receptor beta chains from one sample in a study of neurological immune-mediated disorders. TCRdb used MiXCR to reprocess the 5' RACE reads, holding one entry per CDR3 protein. Here the sample spans under 35,000 distinct CDR3 sequences, approximately 12% being singletons. Sequencing was done on a sample of CD4+ T cells from blood. Receptor source: a female donor with HTLV-1-associated myelopathy (HAM/TSP). The CDR3 runs from the conserved cysteine through the conserved F or W. D genes are given only for firm matches. A row's size may be missing; if present it is once, few, many or a size class.

d_call: TRBD1
j_call: TRBJ2-2
v_call: TRBV29-1
clone_size: many
cdr3_aa: CSVIQGGAGELFF
cdr3_nt: TGCAGCGTGATACAGGGGGGAGCCGGGGAGCTGTTTTTT

d_call: -
j_call: TRBJ1-2
v_call: TRBV9
clone_size: many
cdr3_aa: CASSAEVIAYGYTF
cdr3_nt: TGTGCCAGCAGCGCAGAGGTCATAGCTTATGGCTACACCTTC

d_call: -
j_call: TRBJ2-5
v_call: TRBV20-1
clone_size: medium-sized
cdr3_aa: CSAGIQYQETQYF
cdr3_nt: TGCAGTGCTGGCATACAGTACCAAGAGACCCAGTACTTC

d_call: -
j_call: TRBJ2-2
v_call: TRBV20-1
clone_size: many
cdr3_aa: CSARRRTTGELFF
cdr3_nt: TGCAGTGCTCGCAGAAGGACCACCGGGGAGCTGTTTTTT

d_call: -
j_call: TRBJ2-7
v_call: TRBV20-1
clone_size: -
cdr3_aa: CSATKGGEQYF
cdr3_nt: TGCAGTGCTACCAAGGGGGGGGAGCAGTACTTC

d_call: -
j_call: TRBJ2-5
v_call: TRBV4-1
clone_size: many
cdr3_aa: CASSQGRADRSETQYF
cdr3_nt: TGCGCCAGCAGCCAAGGCAGAGCCGACAGATCGGAGACCCAGTACTTC

d_call: TRBD1
j_call: TRBJ2-7
v_call: TRBV4-2
clone_size: many
cdr3_aa: CASSQVAGQGLVGEQYF
cdr3_nt: TGTGCCAGCAGCCAAGTTGCGGGACAGGGATTAGTGGGCGAGCAGTACTTC

d_call: -
j_call: TRBJ2-5
v_call: TRBV7-2
clone_size: many
cdr3_aa: CASSLDTVLQETQYF
cdr3_nt: TGTGCCAGCAGCTTGGACACCGTACTCCAAGAGACCCAGTACTTC

d_call: -
j_call: TRBJ1-4
v_call: TRBV5-1
clone_size: many
cdr3_aa: CASSPTTGTNLVNEKLFF
cdr3_nt: TGCGCCAGCAGCCCAACTACCGGGACGAATTTAGTGAATGAAAAACTGTTTTTT

d_call: TRBD1
j_call: TRBJ2-1
v_call: TRBV30
clone_size: -
cdr3_aa: CAWNGQGGNEQFF
cdr3_nt: TGTGCCTGGAATGGACAGGGGGGCAATGAGCAGTTCTTC

d_call: -
j_call: TRBJ1-4
v_call: TRBV7-9
clone_size: few
cdr3_aa: CASSATATNEKLFF
cdr3_nt: TGTGCCAGCAGCGCGACGGCAACTAATGAAAAACTGTTTTTT

d_call: -
j_call: TRBJ1-1
v_call: TRBV7-3
clone_size: many
cdr3_aa: CASSLPGGAEAFF
cdr3_nt: TGTGCCAGCAGCTTGCCGGGGGGTGCTGAAGCTTTCTTT

d_call: -
j_call: TRBJ2-1
v_call: TRBV5-1
clone_size: many
cdr3_aa: CASSLSDGTIINEQFF
cdr3_nt: TGCGCCAGCAGCTTGTCCGACGGGACGATCATAAATGAGCAGTTCTTC

d_call: -
j_call: TRBJ2-7
v_call: TRBV6-1
clone_size: few
cdr3_aa: CAGSSSSSSQQYF
cdr3_nt: TGTGCCGGATCTAGTTCCTCGAGCTCCCAGCAGTACTTC

d_call: -
j_call: TRBJ2-3
v_call: TRBV5-1
clone_size: many
cdr3_aa: CASSRDQSTDTQYF
cdr3_nt: TGCGCCAGCAGCCGGGACCAGAGCACAGATACGCAGTATTTT

d_call: -
j_call: TRBJ2-1
v_call: TRBV20-1
clone_size: many
cdr3_aa: CSARDGRTGTHNEQFF
cdr3_nt: TGCAGTGCTAGAGATGGGAGGACGGGGACTCACAATGAGCAGTTCTTC

d_call: -
j_call: TRBJ1-1
v_call: TRBV6-1
clone_size: few
cdr3_aa: CASSESQPQENTEAFF
cdr3_nt: TGTGCCAGCAGTGAATCGCAACCCCAGGAGAACACTGAAGCTTTCTTT

d_call: TRBD1
j_call: TRBJ1-1
v_call: TRBV20-1
clone_size: many
cdr3_aa: CSARDGTGGVYFQAFF
cdr3_nt: TGCAGTGCTAGAGATGGGACAGGGGGCGTTTACTTTCAAGCTTTCTTT

d_call: TRBD1
j_call: TRBJ2-1
v_call: TRBV4-2
clone_size: many
cdr3_aa: CASSHGQGPVDEQFF
cdr3_nt: TGTGCCAGCAGCCACGGACAGGGCCCAGTGGATGAGCAGTTCTTC

d_call: -
j_call: TRBJ2-7
v_call: TRBV23-1
clone_size: few
cdr3_aa: CASSQGRSYEQYF
cdr3_nt: TGCGCCAGCAGTCAAGGACGATCCTACGAGCAGTACTTC

d_call: -
j_call: TRBJ1-2
v_call: TRBV7-9
clone_size: many
cdr3_aa: CASSPTVDYGYTF
cdr3_nt: TGTGCCAGCAGCCCGACAGTTGACTATGGCTACACCTTC

d_call: TRBD1
j_call: TRBJ2-7
v_call: TRBV12-3/TRBV12-4
clone_size: many
cdr3_aa: CASSLPAGTGGNEQYF
cdr3_nt: TGTGCCAGCAGTTTACCCGCCGGGACAGGAGGCAACGAGCAGTACTTC

d_call: TRBD1
j_call: TRBJ2-3
v_call: TRBV20-1
clone_size: many
cdr3_aa: CSARQGAGDTQYF
cdr3_nt: TGCAGTGCTAGACAGGGGGCCGGAGATACGCAGTATTTT

d_call: -
j_call: TRBJ1-1
v_call: TRBV7-2
clone_size: many
cdr3_aa: CASSFAVGLGTEAFF
cdr3_nt: TGTGCCAGCAGCTTCGCGGTTGGACTGGGCACTGAAGCTTTCTTT

d_call: TRBD2
j_call: TRBJ2-3
v_call: TRBV7-3
clone_size: many
cdr3_aa: CASSPTSGSMPDTQYF
cdr3_nt: TGTGCCAGCAGTCCAACTAGCGGGAGTATGCCAGATACGCAGTATTTT

d_call: TRBD2
j_call: TRBJ2-1
v_call: TRBV19
clone_size: -
cdr3_aa: CASSGGLVGQNEQFF
cdr3_nt: TGTGCCAGTAGTGGAGGACTAGTCGGGCAAAATGAGCAGTTCTTC

d_call: TRBD2
j_call: TRBJ2-7
v_call: TRBV6-1
clone_size: many
cdr3_aa: CAAGGGWYF
cdr3_nt: TGTGCCGCGGGAGGGGGCTGGTACTTC

d_call: -
j_call: TRBJ2-1
v_call: TRBV7-2
clone_size: medium-sized
cdr3_aa: CASSFPSSGEQFF
cdr3_nt: TGTGCCAGCAGCTTCCCCAGTTCCGGTGAGCAGTTCTTC

d_call: TRBD1
j_call: TRBJ2-2
v_call: TRBV20-1
clone_size: medium-sized
cdr3_aa: CSARVPTGTNTGELFF
cdr3_nt: TGCAGTGCTAGAGTCCCGACAGGGACGAACACCGGGGAGCTGTTTTTT

d_call: TRBD1
j_call: TRBJ2-1
v_call: TRBV2
clone_size: many
cdr3_aa: CASSEDRGGEQFF
cdr3_nt: TGTGCCAGCAGTGAAGACAGGGGTGGCGAGCAGTTCTTC

d_call: -
j_call: TRBJ1-1
v_call: TRBV7-2
clone_size: many
cdr3_aa: CASSLDRGVDTEAFF
cdr3_nt: TGTGCCAGCAGCTTAGATCGGGGGGTGGACACTGAAGCTTTCTTT

d_call: TRBD2
j_call: TRBJ2-3
v_call: TRBV5-1
clone_size: many
cdr3_aa: CASRTRGGGLVDTQYF
cdr3_nt: TGCGCCAGCCGGACCCGGGGGGGCGGACTCGTCGATACGCAGTATTTT

d_call: TRBD2
j_call: TRBJ2-3
v_call: TRBV20-1
clone_size: many
cdr3_aa: CSARQATSGGVDTQYF
cdr3_nt: TGCAGTGCTAGACAAGCGACTAGCGGGGGGGTGGATACGCAGTATTTT

d_call: -
j_call: TRBJ1-2
v_call: TRBV27
clone_size: many
cdr3_aa: CASRARDNYGYTF
cdr3_nt: TGTGCCAGCAGGGCACGGGACAACTATGGCTACACCTTC

d_call: TRBD2
j_call: TRBJ2-1
v_call: TRBV5-1
clone_size: many
cdr3_aa: CASSPSGGGLNAEQFF
cdr3_nt: TGCGCCAGCAGCCCCTCGGGGGGGGGGTTGAACGCTGAGCAGTTCTTC

d_call: -
j_call: TRBJ1-1
v_call: TRBV20-1
clone_size: many
cdr3_aa: CSAREEETEAFF
cdr3_nt: TGCAGTGCTAGAGAGGAGGAGACTGAAGCTTTCTTT

d_call: -
j_call: TRBJ1-1
v_call: TRBV6-1
clone_size: many
cdr3_aa: CASSEAGRGNTEAFF
cdr3_nt: TGTGCCAGCAGTGAAGCAGGCAGGGGGAACACTGAAGCTTTCTTT

d_call: -
j_call: TRBJ2-5
v_call: TRBV10-3
clone_size: many
cdr3_aa: CAISEGLFETQYF
cdr3_nt: TGTGCCATCAGTGAGGGACTCTTTGAGACCCAGTACTTC

d_call: -
j_call: TRBJ2-5
v_call: TRBV5-1
clone_size: many
cdr3_aa: CASRHGSAGETQYF
cdr3_nt: TGCGCCAGCAGACACGGTAGCGCAGGAGAGACCCAGTACTTC

d_call: -
j_call: TRBJ2-7
v_call: TRBV7-2
clone_size: many
cdr3_aa: CASSLAVGGTYEQYF
cdr3_nt: TGTGCCAGCAGCTTAGCTGTCGGGGGAACCTACGAGCAGTACTTC